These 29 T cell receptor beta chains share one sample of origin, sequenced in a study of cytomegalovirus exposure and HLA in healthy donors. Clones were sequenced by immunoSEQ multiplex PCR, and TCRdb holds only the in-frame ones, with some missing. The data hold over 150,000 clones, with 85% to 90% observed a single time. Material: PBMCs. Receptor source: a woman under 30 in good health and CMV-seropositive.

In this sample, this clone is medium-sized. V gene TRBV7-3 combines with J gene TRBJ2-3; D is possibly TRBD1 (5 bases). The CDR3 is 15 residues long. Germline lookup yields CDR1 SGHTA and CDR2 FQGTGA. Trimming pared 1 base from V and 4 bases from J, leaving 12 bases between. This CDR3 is CASSLKGSGPDTQYF. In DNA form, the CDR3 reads TGTGCCAGCAGCTTAAAGGGGTCCGGACCAGATACGCAGTATTTT.

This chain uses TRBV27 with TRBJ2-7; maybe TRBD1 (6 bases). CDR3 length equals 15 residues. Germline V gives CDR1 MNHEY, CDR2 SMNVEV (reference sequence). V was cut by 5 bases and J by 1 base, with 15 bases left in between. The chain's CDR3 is CASSMTGADSYEQYF. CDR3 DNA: TGTGCCAGCAGTATGACAGGCGCCGATTCCTACGAGCAGTACTTC.

For the CDR3, the DNA is TGTGCCAGCTTCCCGATTACTAGCGGGAGGGATGGGGATACGCAGTATTTT. Translated: CASFPITSGRDGDTQYF. The V gene is TRBV2, the J gene TRBJ2-3; 13 positions agree with TRBD2. V dropped 8 bases and J dropped 6; count of bases not matched to a gene: 14. CDR3 length equals 17 residues. Germline-derived CDR1 and CDR2 are SNHLY and FYNNEI.

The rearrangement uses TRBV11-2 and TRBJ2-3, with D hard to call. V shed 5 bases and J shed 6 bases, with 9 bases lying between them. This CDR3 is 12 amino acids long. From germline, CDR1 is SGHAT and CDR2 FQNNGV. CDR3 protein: CASSLGMDTQYF. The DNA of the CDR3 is TGTGCCAGCAGCCTAGGTATGGATACGCAGTATTTT.

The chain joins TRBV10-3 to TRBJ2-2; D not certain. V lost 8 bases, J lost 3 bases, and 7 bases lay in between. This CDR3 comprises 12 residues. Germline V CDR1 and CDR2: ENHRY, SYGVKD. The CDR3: CAIAQDTGELFF. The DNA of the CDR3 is TGTGCCATCGCCCAGGACACCGGGGAGCTGTTTTTT.

The DNA of the CDR3 is TGTGCCTGCTCTAGAGCCTACGAGCAGTACTTC. This encodes CACSRAYEQYF. J is TRBJ2-7 and V is TRBV30; D is undetermined. The CDR3 loop spans 11 amino acids. Trimming took 6 bases from V and 2 from J, leaving 8 bases between them. Germline-derived CDR1 and CDR2 are GTSNPN and SVGIG (reference sequence).

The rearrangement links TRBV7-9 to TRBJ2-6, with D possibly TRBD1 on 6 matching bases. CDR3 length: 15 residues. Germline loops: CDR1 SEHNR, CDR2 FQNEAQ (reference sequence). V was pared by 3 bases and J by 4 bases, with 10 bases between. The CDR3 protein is CASSFQGSGANVLTF. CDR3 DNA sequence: TGTGCCAGCAGCTTCCAGGGGAGCGGGGCCAACGTCCTGACTTTC.

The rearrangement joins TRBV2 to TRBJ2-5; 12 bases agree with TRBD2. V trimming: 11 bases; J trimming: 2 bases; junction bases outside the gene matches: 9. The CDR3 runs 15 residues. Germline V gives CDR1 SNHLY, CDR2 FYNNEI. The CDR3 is CAGRVTSGRQETQYF. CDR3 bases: TGTGCCGGAAGGGTAACTAGCGGGAGGCAAGAGACCCAGTACTTC.

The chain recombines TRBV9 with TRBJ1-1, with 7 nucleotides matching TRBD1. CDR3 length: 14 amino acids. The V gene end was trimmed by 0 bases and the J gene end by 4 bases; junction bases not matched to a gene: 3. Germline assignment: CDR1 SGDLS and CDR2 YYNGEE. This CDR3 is CASSVGTGFTEAFF. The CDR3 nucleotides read TGTGCCAGCAGCGTAGGGACAGGTTTCACTGAAGCTTTCTTT.

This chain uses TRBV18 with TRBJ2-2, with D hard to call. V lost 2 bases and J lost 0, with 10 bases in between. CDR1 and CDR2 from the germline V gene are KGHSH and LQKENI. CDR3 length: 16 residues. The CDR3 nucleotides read TGTGCCAGCTCACCAGGGCAGATCGCGAACACCGGGGAGCTGTTTTTT. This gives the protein CASSPGQIANTGELFF.

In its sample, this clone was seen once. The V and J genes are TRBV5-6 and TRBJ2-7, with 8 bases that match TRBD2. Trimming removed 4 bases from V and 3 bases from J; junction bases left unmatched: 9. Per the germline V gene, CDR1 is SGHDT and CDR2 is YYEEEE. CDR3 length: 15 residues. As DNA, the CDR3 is TGTGCCAGCAGCCCCGATAGCGGGACTAACTACGAGCAGTACTTC. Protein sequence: CASSPDSGTNYEQYF. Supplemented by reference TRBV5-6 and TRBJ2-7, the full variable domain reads DAGVTQSPTHLIKTRGQQVTLRCSPKSGHDTVSWYQQALGQGPQFIFQYYEEEERQRGNFPDRFSGHQFPNYSSELNVNALLLGDSALYLCASSPDSGTNYEQYFGPGTRLTVT.

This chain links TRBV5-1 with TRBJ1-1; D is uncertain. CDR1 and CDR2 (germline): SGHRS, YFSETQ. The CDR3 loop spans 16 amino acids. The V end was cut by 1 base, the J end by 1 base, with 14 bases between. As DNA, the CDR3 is TGCGCCAGCAGCTTGACGGGTGGAGGTACGAACACTGAAGCTTTCTTT. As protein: CASSLTGGGTNTEAFF. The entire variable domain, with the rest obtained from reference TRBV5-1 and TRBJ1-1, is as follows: KAGVTQTPRYLIKTRGQQVTLSCSPISGHRSVSWYQQTPGQGLQFLFEYFSETQRNKGNFPGRFSGRQFSNSRSEMNVSTLELGDSALYLCASSLTGGGTNTEAFFGQGTRLTVV.

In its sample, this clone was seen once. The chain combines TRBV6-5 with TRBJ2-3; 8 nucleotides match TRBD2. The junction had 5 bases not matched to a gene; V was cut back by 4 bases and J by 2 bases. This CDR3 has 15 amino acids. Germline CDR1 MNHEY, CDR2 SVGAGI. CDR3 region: CASSLLAVNTDTQYF. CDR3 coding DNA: TGTGCCAGCAGTTTACTAGCGGTGAACACAGATACGCAGTATTTT.

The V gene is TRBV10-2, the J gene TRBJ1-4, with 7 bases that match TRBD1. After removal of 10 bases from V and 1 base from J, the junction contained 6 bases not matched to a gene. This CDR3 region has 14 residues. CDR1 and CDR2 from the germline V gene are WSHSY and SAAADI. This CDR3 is CATYRGGTNEKLFF. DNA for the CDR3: TGCGCCACATACAGGGGAGGAACTAATGAAAAACTGTTTTTT.

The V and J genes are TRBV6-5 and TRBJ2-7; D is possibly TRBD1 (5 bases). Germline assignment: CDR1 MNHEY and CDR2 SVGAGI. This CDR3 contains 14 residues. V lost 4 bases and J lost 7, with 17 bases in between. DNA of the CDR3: TGTGCCAGCAGTTTTAGGGGCCGCCTGGGGGAGCAGTACTTC. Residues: CASSFRGRLGEQYF.

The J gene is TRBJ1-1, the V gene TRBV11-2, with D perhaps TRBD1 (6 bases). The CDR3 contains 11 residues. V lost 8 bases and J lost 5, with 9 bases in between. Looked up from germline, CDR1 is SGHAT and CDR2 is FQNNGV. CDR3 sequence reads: CASQRGTEAFF. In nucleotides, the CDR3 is TGTGCCAGCCAAAGGGGGACTGAAGCTTTCTTT. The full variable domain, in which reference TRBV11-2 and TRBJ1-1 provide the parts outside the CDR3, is EAGVAQSPRYKIIEKRQSVAFWCNPISGHATLYWYQQILGQGPKLLIQFQNNGVVDDSQLPKDRFSAERLKGVDSTLKIQPAKLEDSAVYLCASQRGTEAFFGQGTRLTVV.

The CDR3 sequence is CASSPRVGANLNRWETQYF. For the CDR3, the DNA is TGTGCCAGCAGTCCCCGAGTGGGGGCGAACCTTAATCGGTGGGAGACCCAGTACTTC. The J gene is TRBJ2-5, the V gene TRBV28, with a possible D match to TRBD1 (6 bases). The CDR3 is 19 amino acids. V was pared by 5 bases and J by 5 bases, with 30 bases between. Germline values: CDR1 MDHEN, CDR2 SYDVKM.

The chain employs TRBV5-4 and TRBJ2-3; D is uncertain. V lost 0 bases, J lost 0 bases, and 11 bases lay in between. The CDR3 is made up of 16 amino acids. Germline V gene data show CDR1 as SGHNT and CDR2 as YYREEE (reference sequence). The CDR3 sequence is CASSLASRRSTDTQYF. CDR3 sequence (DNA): TGTGCCAGCAGCTTGGCTTCGCGGAGAAGCACAGATACGCAGTATTTT.

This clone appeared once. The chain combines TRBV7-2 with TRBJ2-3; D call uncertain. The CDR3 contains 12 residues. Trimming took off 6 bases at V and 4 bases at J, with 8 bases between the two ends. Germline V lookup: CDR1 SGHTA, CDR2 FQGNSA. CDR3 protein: CASSQAADTQYF. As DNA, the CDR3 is TGTGCCAGCAGTCAAGCCGCAGATACGCAGTATTTT.

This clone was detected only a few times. The CDR3 DNA follows: TGTGCCAGCAGTCCAATAGCGGGAGGGAGGTACAATGAGCAGTTCTTC. Translation: CASSPIAGGRYNEQFF. The J gene is TRBJ2-1, the V gene TRBV27, with 11 positions matching TRBD2. This CDR3 has 16 residues. Losses at the gene ends were 5 bases for V and 4 bases for J; bases not matched to a gene: 7. Germline V lookup: CDR1 MNHEY, CDR2 SMNVEV (reference sequence).

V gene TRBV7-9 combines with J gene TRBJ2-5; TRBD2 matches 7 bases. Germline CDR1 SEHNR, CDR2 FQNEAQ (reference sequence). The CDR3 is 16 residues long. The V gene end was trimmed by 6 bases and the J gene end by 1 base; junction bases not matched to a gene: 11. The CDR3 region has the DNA TGTGCCAGCAGTCAAGCCTTGGGACTATCCCAAGAGACCCAGTACTTC. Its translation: CASSQALGLSQETQYF.

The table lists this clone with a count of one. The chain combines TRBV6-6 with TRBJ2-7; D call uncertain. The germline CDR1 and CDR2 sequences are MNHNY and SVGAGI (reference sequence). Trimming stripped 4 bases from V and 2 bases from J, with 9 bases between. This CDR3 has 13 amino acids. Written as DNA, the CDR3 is TGTGCCAGCAGTTCCCTAGATGCCTACGAGCAGTACTTC. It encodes CASSSLDAYEQYF.

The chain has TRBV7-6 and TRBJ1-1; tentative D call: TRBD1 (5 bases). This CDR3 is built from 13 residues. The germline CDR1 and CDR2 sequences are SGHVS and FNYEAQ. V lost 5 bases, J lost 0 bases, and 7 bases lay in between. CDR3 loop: CASSTTVNTEAFF. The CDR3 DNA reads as TGTGCCAGCAGCACGACAGTGAACACTGAAGCTTTCTTT.

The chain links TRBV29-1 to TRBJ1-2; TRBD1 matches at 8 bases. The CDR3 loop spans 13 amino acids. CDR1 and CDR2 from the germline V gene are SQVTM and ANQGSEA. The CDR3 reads CTVTPTGGGGYTF. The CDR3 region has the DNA TGCACCGTGACCCCCACAGGGGGAGGCGGCTACACCTTC.

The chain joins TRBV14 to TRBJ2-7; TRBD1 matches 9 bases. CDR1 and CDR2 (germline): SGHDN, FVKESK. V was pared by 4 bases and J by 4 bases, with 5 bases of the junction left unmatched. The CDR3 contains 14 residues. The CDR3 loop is CASSLGTGLYEQYF. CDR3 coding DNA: TGTGCCAGCAGCCTCGGGACAGGGTTGTACGAGCAGTACTTC.

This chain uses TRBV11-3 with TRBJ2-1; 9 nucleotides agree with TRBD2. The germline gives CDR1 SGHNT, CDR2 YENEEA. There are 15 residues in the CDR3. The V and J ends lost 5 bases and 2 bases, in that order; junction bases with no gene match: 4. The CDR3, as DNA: TGTGCCAGCAGCCGACTAGCGGAGACCTACAATGAGCAGTTCTTC. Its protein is CASSRLAETYNEQFF.

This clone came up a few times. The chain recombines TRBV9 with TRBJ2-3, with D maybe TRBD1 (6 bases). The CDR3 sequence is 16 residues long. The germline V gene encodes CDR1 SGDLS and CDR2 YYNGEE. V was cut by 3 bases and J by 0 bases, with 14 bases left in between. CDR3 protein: CASSAMSQGSTDTQYF. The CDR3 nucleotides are TGTGCCAGCAGCGCGATGTCACAGGGAAGCACAGATACGCAGTATTTT.

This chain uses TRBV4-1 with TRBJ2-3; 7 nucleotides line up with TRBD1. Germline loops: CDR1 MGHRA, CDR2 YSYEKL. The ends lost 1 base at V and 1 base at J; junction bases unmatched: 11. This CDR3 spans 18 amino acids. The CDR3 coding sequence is TGCGCCAGCAGCCAAGGTACAGGGGTTCTTCAAGGCACAGATACGCAGTATTTT. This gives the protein CASSQGTGVLQGTDTQYF.

The CDR3 DNA follows: TGCGCCAGCAGCCAAGGGCAGAACTCCTACAATGAGCAGTTCTTC. It encodes CASSQGQNSYNEQFF. This chain uses TRBV4-1 with TRBJ2-1; D gene ambiguous. The CDR3 is 15 amino acids. Trimming stripped 1 base from V and 0 bases from J, with 7 bases between. CDR1 MGHRA and CDR2 YSYEKL come from the germline V gene.